Listed below are T cell receptor beta chains from one sample, sequenced in a study of blood T cell repertoires in COVID-19. Clones were read by immunoSEQ multiplex PCR, and TCRdb kept only the in-frame ones, dropping some. The sample lists 200,000 to 250,000 clones, 80% to 90% seen once, with approximately 0.89% in the top ten. The sample comprised peripheral blood. These receptors all stem from a man aged 40-55 years with acute or convalescent COVID-19. Both conserved end residues are part of each CDR3.

length: 15
V: TRBV3-1/TRBV3-2
J: TRBJ2-7
CDR3: CASSPSGLPSYEQYF

length: 16
V: TRBV6-6
J: TRBJ1-1
CDR3: CASSYPPGGAGTEAFF

length: 15
V: TRBV7-6
J: TRBJ2-1
CDR3: CASTGGPTGYNEQFF

length: 14
V: TRBV15
J: TRBJ1-5
CDR3: CATSLDRGNQPQHF

length: 12
V: TRBV29-1
J: TRBJ1-2
CDR3: CSVFRSVDGYTF

length: 13
V: TRBV11-3
J: TRBJ2-5
CDR3: CASSLGQQETQYF

length: 14
V: TRBV7-9
J: TRBJ1-1
CDR3: CASSRWPGDVEAFF

length: 16
V: TRBV3-1/TRBV3-2
J: TRBJ2-1
CDR3: CASSPYRGTGGDEQFF

length: 14
V: TRBV7-9
J: TRBJ1-1
CDR3: CASSLQGGGTEAFF

length: 14
V: TRBV7-3
J: TRBJ2-2
CDR3: CASSPYKGKGELFF

length: 14
V: TRBV5-5
J: TRBJ1-1
CDR3: CASSLDPGTAVAFF

length: 15
V: TRBV7-9
J: TRBJ1-4
CDR3: CASSSGTGAGEKLFF

length: 19
V: TRBV5-4
J: TRBJ2-3
CDR3: CASSRWKRLAGFSTDTQYF

length: 14
V: TRBV19
J: TRBJ1-1
CDR3: CASTGGRRNTEAFF

length: 15
V: TRBV6-5
J: TRBJ1-1
CDR3: CASTPAQGADTEAFF

length: 14
V: TRBV11-2
J: TRBJ2-7
CDR3: CASSVRGGIYEQYF

length: 13
V: TRBV29-1
J: TRBJ1-2
CDR3: CSVGPQGLDGYTF

length: 15
V: TRBV27
J: TRBJ2-7
CDR3: CASSRDGQGAYEQYF

length: 18
V: TRBV2
J: TRBJ1-5
CDR3: CASSEGQGGKGFGQPQHF

length: 14
V: TRBV7-6
J: TRBJ1-5
CDR3: CASSFGGANQPQHF

length: 15
V: TRBV7-3
J: TRBJ2-1
CDR3: CASSSNPNRPNEQFF

length: 14
V: TRBV6-5
J: TRBJ2-1
CDR3: CASTEWASSNEQFF

length: 19
V: TRBV5-1
J: TRBJ2-7
CDR3: CASSLDRGSSGGASYEQYF

length: 14
V: TRBV5-4
J: TRBJ1-2
CDR3: CASSSSGTAMSYTF

length: 15
V: TRBV7-3
J: TRBJ1-1
CDR3: CASSLAGAGGTEAFF

length: 14
V: TRBV7-2
J: TRBJ2-2
CDR3: CASSLRGRAGELFF

length: 13
V: TRBV2
J: TRBJ1-3
CDR3: CASSQHSGNTIYF

length: 14
V: TRBV11-2
J: TRBJ1-2
CDR3: CASSDATANYGYTF

length: 15
V: TRBV5-4
J: TRBJ1-6
CDR3: CASSFKGALNSPLHF

length: 13
V: TRBV18
J: TRBJ2-1
CDR3: CASSASSYNEQFF

length: 12
V: TRBV4-1
J: TRBJ2-5
CDR3: CASSQTQETQYF

length: 14
V: TRBV9
J: TRBJ1-6
CDR3: CASSVEGPDSPLHF

length: 12
V: TRBV4-2
J: TRBJ2-3
CDR3: CASSQQTDTQYF

length: 15
V: TRBV6-2/TRBV6-3
J: TRBJ2-1
CDR3: CASSPTGDAYNEQFF

length: 15
V: TRBV11-2
J: TRBJ2-3
CDR3: CASSLGRLDTDTQYF

length: 16
V: TRBV11-2
J: TRBJ1-1
CDR3: CASSMDRPPPNTEAFF

length: 15
V: TRBV2
J: TRBJ2-5
CDR3: CASAGDIGVGKTQYF

length: 17
V: TRBV7-9
J: TRBJ1-4
CDR3: CASRGQEETRWDEKLFF

length: 14
V: TRBV9
J: TRBJ1-2
CDR3: CASSVGPGIYGYTF

length: 13
V: TRBV28
J: TRBJ1-1
CDR3: CATTQGKETEAFF

length: 14
V: TRBV5-4
J: TRBJ2-3
CDR3: CASTAGGPTDTQYF

length: 13
V: TRBV2
J: TRBJ2-4
CDR3: CASRGQGIDIQYF

length: 14
V: TRBV5-5
J: TRBJ2-7
CDR3: CASSGGQGSYEQYF

length: 14
V: TRBV2
J: TRBJ1-1
CDR3: CASSGFQGNTEAFF

length: 15
V: TRBV7-8
J: TRBJ2-7
CDR3: CASSPRFGDSYEQYF

length: 15
V: TRBV5-1
J: TRBJ1-1
CDR3: CASRNSGTENTEAFF

length: 14
V: TRBV11-1
J: TRBJ1-6
CDR3: CASSLLQLNSPLHF

length: 15
V: TRBV9
J: TRBJ2-7
CDR3: CASSPWDFPGYEQYF

length: 14
V: TRBV7-8
J: TRBJ1-5
CDR3: CASTDTGGNQPQHF

length: 11
V: TRBV7-8
J: TRBJ1-1
CDR3: CASSRGTEAFF

length: 15
V: TRBV11-2
J: TRBJ2-5
CDR3: CASSLVLAGKETQYF

length: 15
V: TRBV5-1
J: TRBJ1-1
CDR3: CASSVGREGNTEAFF

length: 13
V: TRBV6-5
J: TRBJ1-3
CDR3: CASSYLSGNTIYF